A single sample gave rise to the 12 T cell receptor beta chains below, sequenced in a study of T cell repertoires in cytomegalovirus infection. TCRdb ran MiXCR on the reads and lists one entry per CDR3 protein. The repertoire holds roughly 140,000 distinct CDR3 sequences, with around 20% as singletons. Sample: PBMCs. The source of these receptors is a human donor in good health (CMV status not recorded). Some clones in this sample may be carry-over from other donors' samples.

The rearrangement joins TRBV9 to TRBJ2-5; TRBD2 aligns across 9 bases. The CDR3 contains 16 residues. Unmatched junction bases numbered 9, after V lost 4 bases and J lost 2 bases. The V gene's germline CDR1 is SGDLS and CDR2 YYNGEE. CDR3 DNA sequence: TGTGCCAGCAGCACCGGAGAGCTAGCGGGGCAAGAGACCCAGTACTTC. Translated: CASSTGELAGQETQYF. Filled out from reference TRBV9 and TRBJ2-5, the complete variable domain reads DSGVTQTPKHLITATGQRVTLRCSPRSGDLSVYWYQQSLDQGLQFLIQYYNGEERAKGNILERFSAQQFPDLHSELNLSSLELGDSALYFCASSTGELAGQETQYFGPGTRLLVL.

This clonotype showed up many times. The chain is built from TRBV7-2 and TRBJ1-2, with a tentative D call TRBD1 (5 bases). Deletions cut 5 bases from V and 2 bases from J, with 15 bases between. This CDR3 contains 15 residues. CDR1 SGHTA and CDR2 FQGNSA come from the germline V gene. The CDR3: CASSLPGLKNYGYTF. As DNA, the CDR3 is TGTGCCAGCAGCCTCCCGGGACTCAAGAACTATGGCTACACCTTC.

There are a few counts of this clonotype. This rearrangement joins TRBV6-5 to TRBJ2-3; 7 bases align to TRBD2. Trimming took 2 bases from V and 1 from J; bases not matched to a gene: 12. Germline CDR1 MNHEY, CDR2 SVGAGI. The CDR3 has 18 residues. The CDR3 DNA sequence: TGTGCCAGCAGTTACCTAGCGGCTCAACGACCACGCACAGATACGCAGTATTTT. Protein sequence: CASSYLAAQRPRTDTQYF.

This chain joins TRBV12-3 or TRBV12-4 and TRBJ2-2, with TRBD1 matching 9 bases. With 7 bases clipped from V and 1 base from J, the junction kept 4 bases outside the gene matches. The CDR3 sequence is 15 residues long. CDR3 coding DNA: TGTGCCAGCAACAGGGGGCTAAGGAACACCGGGGAGCTGTTTTTT. It encodes CASNRGLRNTGELFF.

The V call is TRBV2, the J call TRBJ2-7; TRBD2 agrees at 15 bases. J gave up 6 bases and V 5 bases, and 11 bases lay outside the gene matches. There are 17 residues in the CDR3. From germline, CDR1 is SNHLY and CDR2 FYNNEI. CDR3 DNA sequence: TGTGCCAGCAGTAGTGAGTTTAAGGGACTAGCGGGAGGCGAGCAGTACTTC. The encoded protein is CASSSEFKGLAGGEQYF.

This clonotype was recorded a few times. The chain couples TRBV7-8 to TRBJ2-7; 10 nucleotides line up with TRBD1. V lost 5 bases, J lost 4 bases, and 5 bases stayed unmatched. CDR1 SGHVS and CDR2 FQNEAQ come from the germline V gene. The CDR3 has 14 residues. CDR3 nucleotides: TGTGCCAGCAGCCTCGCGGGACAGGGGTACGAGCAGTACTTC. Encoded protein: CASSLAGQGYEQYF.

V is TRBV7-9 and J is TRBJ2-2; no definite D call. V shed 1 base and J shed 0 bases, with 15 bases lying between them. CDR3 length equals 18 residues. The germline CDR1 and CDR2 sequences are SEHNR and FQNEAQ (reference sequence). The CDR3 DNA reads as TGTGCCAGCAGCTTAGGGGTATTTGCCACGACGAACACCGGGGAGCTGTTTTTT. Protein: CASSLGVFATTNTGELFF.

The V gene is TRBV12-3 or TRBV12-4, the J gene TRBJ2-7; D perhaps matches TRBD2 (5 bases). There are 15 residues in the CDR3. Between the trimmed V and J ends, which lost 1 base and 6 bases, there was a span of 16 bases. The DNA for the CDR3 is TGTGCCAGCAGTTTAGGAAACAGTCGCGGGTCCGAGCAGTACTTC. This sequence encodes CASSLGNSRGSEQYF.

This clonotype was recorded a few times. J is TRBJ2-5 and V is TRBV11-2; D might be TRBD1 (5 bases). The CDR3 is 13 residues long. The V end lost 4 bases, the J end lost 5 bases, and 11 bases lay between the germline ends. In germline, CDR1 is SGHAT, CDR2 FQNNGV. The CDR3: CASSWTKWETQYF. The CDR3 DNA is TGTGCCAGCAGCTGGACAAAATGGGAGACCCAGTACTTC.

This clonotype was detected only a few times. The gene calls are TRBV5-1 and TRBJ1-1; D not resolved. V gave up 0 bases and J gave up 11 bases, with 11 bases separating them. The CDR3 totals 12 residues. Germline V lookup: CDR1 SGHRS, CDR2 YFSETQ. The CDR3 DNA is TGCGCCAGCAGCTTGGGACCCCAGGAGGCTTTCTTT. Translating it yields CASSLGPQEAFF.

This chain connects TRBV5-4 to TRBJ2-3, with unresolved D. CDR3 length equals 15 residues. V was clipped by 0 bases and J by 5 bases, with 13 bases between them. Germline CDR1 is SGHNT and CDR2 is YYREEE (reference sequence). The CDR3 nucleotides are TGTGCCAGCAGCTTGGGGTTCGGATGGAAAGATACGCAGTATTTT. Translating gives CASSLGFGWKDTQYF.

The chain has TRBV29-1 and TRBJ2-7, with 9 bases that match TRBD1. V trimming: 0 bases; J trimming: 5 bases; junction bases outside the gene matches: 8. CDR1 and CDR2 from the germline V gene are SQVTM and ANQGSEA. CDR3 length: 15 amino acids. The CDR3 loop is CSVEEPGTGRNEQYF. CDR3 sequence (DNA): TGCAGCGTTGAAGAGCCCGGGACAGGGAGGAACGAGCAGTACTTC.